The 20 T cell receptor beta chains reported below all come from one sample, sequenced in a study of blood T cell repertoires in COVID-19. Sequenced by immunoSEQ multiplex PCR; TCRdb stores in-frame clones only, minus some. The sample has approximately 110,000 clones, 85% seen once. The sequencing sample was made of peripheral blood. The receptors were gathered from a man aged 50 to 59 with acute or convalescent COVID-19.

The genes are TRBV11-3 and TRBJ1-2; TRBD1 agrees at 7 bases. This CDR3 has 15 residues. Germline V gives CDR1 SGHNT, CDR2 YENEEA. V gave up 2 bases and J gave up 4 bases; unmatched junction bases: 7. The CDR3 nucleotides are TGTGCCAGCAGCTTACACCGGGACAGTGCCTATGGCTACACCTTC. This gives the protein CASSLHRDSAYGYTF.

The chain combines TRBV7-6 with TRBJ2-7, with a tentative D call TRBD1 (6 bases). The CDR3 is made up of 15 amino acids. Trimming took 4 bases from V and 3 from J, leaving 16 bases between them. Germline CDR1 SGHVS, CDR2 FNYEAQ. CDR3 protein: CASSSYRERGYEQYF. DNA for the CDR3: TGTGCCAGCAGCTCGTACAGGGAGAGGGGCTACGAGCAGTACTTC. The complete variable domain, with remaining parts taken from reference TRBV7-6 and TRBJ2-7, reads GAGVSQSPRYKVTKRGQDVALRCDPISGHVSLYWYRQALGQGPEFLTYFNYEAQQDKSGLPNDRFSAERPEGSISTLTIQRTEQRDSAMYRCASSSYRERGYEQYFGPGTRLTVT.

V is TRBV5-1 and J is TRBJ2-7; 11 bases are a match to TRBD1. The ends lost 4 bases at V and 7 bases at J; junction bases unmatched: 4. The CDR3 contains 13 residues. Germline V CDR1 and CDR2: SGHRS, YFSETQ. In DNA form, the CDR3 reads TGCGCCAGCAGCGGCGGGACAGGGGGAGAGCAGTACTTC. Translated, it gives CASSGGTGGEQYF.

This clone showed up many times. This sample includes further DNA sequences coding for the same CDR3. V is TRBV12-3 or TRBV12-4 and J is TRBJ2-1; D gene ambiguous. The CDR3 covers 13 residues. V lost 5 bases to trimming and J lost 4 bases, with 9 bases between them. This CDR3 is CASSLGLYNEQFF. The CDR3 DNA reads TGTGCCAGCAGTCTGGGCCTTTACAATGAGCAGTTCTTC.

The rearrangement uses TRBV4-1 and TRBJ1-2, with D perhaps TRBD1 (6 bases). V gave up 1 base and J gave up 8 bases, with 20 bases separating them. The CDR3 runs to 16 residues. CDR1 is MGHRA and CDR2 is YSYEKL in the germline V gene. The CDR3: CASSQVRQEEVGGYTF. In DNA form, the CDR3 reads TGCGCCAGCAGCCAAGTAAGACAGGAGGAGGTAGGAGGCTACACCTTC.

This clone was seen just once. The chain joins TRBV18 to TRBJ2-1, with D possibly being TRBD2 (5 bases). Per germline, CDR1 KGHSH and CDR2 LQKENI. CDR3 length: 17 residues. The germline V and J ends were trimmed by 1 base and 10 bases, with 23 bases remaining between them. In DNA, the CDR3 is TGTGCCAGCTCACCACTAGGCGGCGGACTGGCCGCCCCCGAGCAGTTCTTC. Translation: CASSPLGGGLAAPEQFF.

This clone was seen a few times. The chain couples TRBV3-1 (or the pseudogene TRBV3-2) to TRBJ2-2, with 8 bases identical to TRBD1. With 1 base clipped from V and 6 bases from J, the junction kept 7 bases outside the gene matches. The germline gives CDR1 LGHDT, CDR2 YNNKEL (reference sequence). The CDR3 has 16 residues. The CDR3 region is CASSQGGWTGPGELFF. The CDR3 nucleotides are TGTGCCAGCAGCCAAGGGGGCTGGACAGGGCCCGGGGAGCTGTTTTTT.

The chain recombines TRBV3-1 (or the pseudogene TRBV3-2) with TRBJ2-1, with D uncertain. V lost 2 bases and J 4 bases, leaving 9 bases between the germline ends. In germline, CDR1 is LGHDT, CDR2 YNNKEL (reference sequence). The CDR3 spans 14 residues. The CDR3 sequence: CASSQMSYYNEQFF. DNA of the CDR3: TGTGCCAGCAGCCAAATGAGCTATTACAATGAGCAGTTCTTC.

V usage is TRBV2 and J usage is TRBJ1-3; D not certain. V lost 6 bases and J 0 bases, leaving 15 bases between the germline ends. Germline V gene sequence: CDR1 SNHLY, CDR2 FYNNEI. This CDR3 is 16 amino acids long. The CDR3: CASSPWPITSGNTIYF. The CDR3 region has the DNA TGTGCCAGCAGCCCGTGGCCGATCACCTCTGGAAACACCATATATTTT.

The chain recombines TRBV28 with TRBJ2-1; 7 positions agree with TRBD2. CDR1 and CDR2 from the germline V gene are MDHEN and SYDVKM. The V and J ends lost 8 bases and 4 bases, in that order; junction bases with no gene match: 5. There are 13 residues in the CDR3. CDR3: CASGGGLYNEQFF. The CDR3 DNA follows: TGTGCCAGCGGCGGGGGTTTGTACAATGAGCAGTTCTTC.

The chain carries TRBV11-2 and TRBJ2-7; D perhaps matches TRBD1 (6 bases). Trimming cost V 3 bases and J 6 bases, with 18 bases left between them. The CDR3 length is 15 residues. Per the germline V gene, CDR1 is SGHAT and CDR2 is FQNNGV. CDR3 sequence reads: CASSLRGQRDPEQYF. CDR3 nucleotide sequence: TGTGCCAGCAGCTTGAGGGGACAACGAGATCCCGAGCAGTACTTC.

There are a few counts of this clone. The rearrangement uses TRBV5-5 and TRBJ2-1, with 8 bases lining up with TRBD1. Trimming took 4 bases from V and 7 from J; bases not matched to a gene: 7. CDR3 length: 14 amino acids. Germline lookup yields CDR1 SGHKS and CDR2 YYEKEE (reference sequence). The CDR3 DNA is TGTGCCAGCAGCCTCGGGACAGGTACGAATGAGCAGTTCTTC. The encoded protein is CASSLGTGTNEQFF.

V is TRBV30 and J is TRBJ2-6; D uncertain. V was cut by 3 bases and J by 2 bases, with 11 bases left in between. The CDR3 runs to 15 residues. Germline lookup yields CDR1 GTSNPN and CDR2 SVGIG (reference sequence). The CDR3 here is CAWSAGATGANVLTF. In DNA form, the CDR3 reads TGTGCCTGGAGCGCCGGAGCTACTGGGGCCAACGTCCTGACTTTC.

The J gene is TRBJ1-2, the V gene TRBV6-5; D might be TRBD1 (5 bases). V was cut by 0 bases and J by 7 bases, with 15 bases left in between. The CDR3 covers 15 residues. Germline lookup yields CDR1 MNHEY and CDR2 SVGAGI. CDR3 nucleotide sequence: TGTGCCAGCAGTTACTCGCTATTTGGGGACTCTGGCTACACCTTC. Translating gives CASSYSLFGDSGYTF.

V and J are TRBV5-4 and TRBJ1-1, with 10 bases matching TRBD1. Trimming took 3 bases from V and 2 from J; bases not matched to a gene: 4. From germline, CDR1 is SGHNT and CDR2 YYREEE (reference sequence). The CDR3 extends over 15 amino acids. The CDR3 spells CASSSRDRGNTEAFF. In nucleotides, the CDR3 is TGTGCCAGCAGCTCAAGGGACAGGGGTAACACTGAAGCTTTCTTT.

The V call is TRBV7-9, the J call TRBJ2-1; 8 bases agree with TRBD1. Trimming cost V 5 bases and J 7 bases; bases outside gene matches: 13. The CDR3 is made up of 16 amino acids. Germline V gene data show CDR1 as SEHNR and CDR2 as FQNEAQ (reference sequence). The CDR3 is CASSPPPGQGENEQFF. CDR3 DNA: TGTGCCAGCAGCCCACCCCCAGGACAGGGAGAGAATGAGCAGTTCTTC.

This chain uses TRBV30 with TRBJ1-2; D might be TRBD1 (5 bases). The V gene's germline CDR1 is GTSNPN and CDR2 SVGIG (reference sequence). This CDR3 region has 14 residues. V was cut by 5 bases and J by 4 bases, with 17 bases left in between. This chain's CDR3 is CAWGPGLGAYGYTF. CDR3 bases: TGTGCCTGGGGACCCGGCTTAGGGGCCTATGGCTACACCTTC.

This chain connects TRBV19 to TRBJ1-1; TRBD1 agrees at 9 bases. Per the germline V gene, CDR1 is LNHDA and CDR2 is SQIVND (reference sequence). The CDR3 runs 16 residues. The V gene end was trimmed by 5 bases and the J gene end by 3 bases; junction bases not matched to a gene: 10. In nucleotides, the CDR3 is TGTGCCAGTAGTTCCGGGACAGGGACCTCTTACACTGAAGCTTTCTTT. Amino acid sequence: CASSSGTGTSYTEAFF.

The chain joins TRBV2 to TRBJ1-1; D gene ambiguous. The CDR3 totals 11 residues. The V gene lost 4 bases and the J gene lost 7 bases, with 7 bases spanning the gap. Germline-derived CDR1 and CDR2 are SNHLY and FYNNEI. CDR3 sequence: CASSVLVEAFF. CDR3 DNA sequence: TGTGCCAGCAGTGTCCTCGTTGAAGCTTTCTTT.

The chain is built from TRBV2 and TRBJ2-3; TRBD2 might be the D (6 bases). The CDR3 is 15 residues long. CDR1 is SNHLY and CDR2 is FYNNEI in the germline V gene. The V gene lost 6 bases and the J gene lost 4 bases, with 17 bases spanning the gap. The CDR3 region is CASSLASPTADTQYF. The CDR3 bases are TGTGCCAGCAGCCTAGCGTCTCCAACGGCAGATACGCAGTATTTT.